The clone carrying this T cell receptor (beta chain) has a single count. Its target is not known. CDR3 length equals 18 residues. Per germline, CDR1 SGHTA and CDR2 FQGNSA. The data are from a study of blood T cells in healthy people across ages. Background on the study: Template switching retrieved approximately one barcoded beta molecule for each two T cells. Whole-study results and caveats: What prevented conclusive comparison of naive and antigen-experienced cells was that PBMCs were unsorted.

Primers used in a second PCR of about 6 to 11 cycles were a sample-barcoded 5' primer and a J-beta primer mix. No fewer than 3 million CDR3-containing paired-end reads came from each sample. TCRdb re-called the 5' RACE reads with MiXCR, one entry per CDR3 protein. The sample includes 1.5 million to 2 million distinct CDR3 sequences, about 39% of them seen just once. Samples each yielded at least 6 micrograms of total RNA. The sequence was obtained from a human donor in good health. The sequencing sample was made of blood. This chain links TRBV7-2 with TRBJ2-7; 8 bases agree with TRBD1. The J call may be in error: the DNA end matches TRBJ2-5 better. The CDR3 DNA follows: TGTGCCAGCAGCTTAGTGGCGGGACAGGAGGATTTCGGGGAGACCCAGTACTTC. This encodes CASSLVAGQEDFGETQYF.